These 9 T cell receptor beta chains came from one sample sequenced in a study of blood T cell repertoires in COVID-19. The table came from immunoSEQ multiplex PCR; TCRdb's copy has only in-frame clones and leaves some out. The data hold around 140,000 clones, with roughly 84% observed a single time. The source material was peripheral blood. The receptors come from a man aged 60 to 75 with acute or convalescent COVID-19.

The chain joins TRBV7-9 to TRBJ2-7; 8 nucleotides match TRBD1. Germline V gives CDR1 SEHNR, CDR2 FQNEAQ (reference sequence). The CDR3 is 13 residues long. V lost 5 bases and J lost 0; bases outside the gene matches: 0. The CDR3 DNA reads as TGTGCCAGCAGCGACAGGGGCTCCTACGAGCAGTACTTC. Translation: CASSDRGSYEQYF.

The rearrangement joins TRBV5-1 to TRBJ2-7, with D maybe TRBD1 (6 bases). V lost 4 bases and J lost 0, with 17 bases in between. The CDR3 loop spans 16 amino acids. CDR1 and CDR2 from the germline V gene are SGHRS and YFSETQ. CDR3 in amino acids: CASSLGQKMSSYEQYF. DNA for the CDR3: TGCGCCAGCAGCCTAGGACAGAAAATGAGCTCCTACGAGCAGTACTTC.

The chain joins TRBV7-2 to TRBJ1-2; 9 bases align to TRBD1. Germline-derived CDR1 and CDR2 are SGHTA and FQGNSA. V lost 5 bases to trimming and J lost 4 bases; unmatched junction nucleotides: 8. CDR3 length: 15 residues. DNA for the CDR3: TGTGCCAGCAGCCCCGGGACAGGGAGTGGCTATGGCTACACCTTC. Amino acid sequence: CASSPGTGSGYGYTF.

The chain links TRBV7-2 to TRBJ2-2; D not certain. V dropped 0 bases and J dropped 4 bases, with 9 bases sitting between them. The germline CDR1 and CDR2 sequences are SGHTA and FQGNSA. This CDR3 has 15 amino acids. CDR3 DNA: TGTGCCAGCAGCTTAGCTACCCCGGGCACCGGGGAGCTGTTTTTT. Encoded protein: CASSLATPGTGELFF.

In nucleotides, the CDR3 is TGTGCCACTCTCCCCTTGGGACAGTTCAATCAGCCCCAGCATTTT. Translated, it gives CATLPLGQFNQPQHF. This sequence joins TRBV19 and TRBJ1-5; 7 nucleotides agree with TRBD1. The CDR3 runs to 15 residues. V lost 10 bases and J lost 3; bases outside the gene matches: 12. Germline CDR1 and CDR2: LNHDA and SQIVND (reference sequence). The variable domain in full, completed from reference TRBV19 and TRBJ1-5, reads DGGITQSPKYLFRKEGQNVTLSCEQNLNHDAMYWYRQDPGQGLRLIYYSQIVNDFQKGDIAEGYSVSREKKESFPLTVTSAQKNPTAFYLCATLPLGQFNQPQHFGDGTRLSIL.

The chain links TRBV6-5 to TRBJ2-6; no firm D call. V gave up 6 bases and J gave up 0 bases, with 6 bases separating them. Looked up from germline, CDR1 is MNHEY and CDR2 is SVGAGI. There are 14 residues in the CDR3. CDR3 loop: CASRHSSGANVLTF. Written as DNA, the CDR3 is TGTGCCAGCAGACACAGCTCTGGGGCCAACGTCCTGACTTTC.

This clone was counted a few times. V gene TRBV12-3 or TRBV12-4 combines with J gene TRBJ1-2; D is unclear. V gave up 1 base and J gave up 8 bases, with 11 bases separating them. CDR3 size: 13 residues. The CDR3 reads CASSLGQQRGYTF. CDR3 in DNA: TGTGCCAGCAGTTTAGGGCAGCAGAGGGGCTACACCTTC.

The genes are TRBV5-4 and TRBJ2-1; 8 bases line up with TRBD2. The ends lost 4 bases at V and 3 bases at J; junction bases unmatched: 9. The CDR3 consists of 16 residues. In germline, CDR1 is SGHNT, CDR2 YYREEE (reference sequence). The CDR3 coding sequence is TGTGCCAGCAGCGAACCCCTCGCGGGGGGCTACAATGAGCAGTTCTTC. Translating it yields CASSEPLAGGYNEQFF.

The chain carries TRBV10-1 and TRBJ1-5; TRBD1 might be the D (6 bases). This CDR3 is 13 amino acids long. CDR1 is WNHNN, CDR2 SYGVQD, per germline (reference sequence). Trimming took 4 bases from V and 5 from J, leaving 9 bases between them. The CDR3 sequence: CASSVGADQPQHF. The CDR3 DNA follows: TGCGCCAGCAGTGTGGGGGCCGATCAGCCCCAGCATTTT.